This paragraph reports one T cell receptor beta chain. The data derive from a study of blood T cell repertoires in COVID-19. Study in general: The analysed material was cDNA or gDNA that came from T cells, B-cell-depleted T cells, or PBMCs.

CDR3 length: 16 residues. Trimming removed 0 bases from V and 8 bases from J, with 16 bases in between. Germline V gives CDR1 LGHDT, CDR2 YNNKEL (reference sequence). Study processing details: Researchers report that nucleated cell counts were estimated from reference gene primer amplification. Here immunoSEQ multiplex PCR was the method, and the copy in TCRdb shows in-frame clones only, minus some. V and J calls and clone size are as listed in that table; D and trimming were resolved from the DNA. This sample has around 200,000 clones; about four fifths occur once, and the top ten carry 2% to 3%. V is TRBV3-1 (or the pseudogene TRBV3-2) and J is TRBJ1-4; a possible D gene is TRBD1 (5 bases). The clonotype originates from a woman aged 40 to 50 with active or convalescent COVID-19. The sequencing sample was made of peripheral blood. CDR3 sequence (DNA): TGTGCCAGCAGCCAAGATCTGGGGCGGGAGAGGGAAAAACTGTTTTTT. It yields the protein CASSQDLGREREKLFF.